This T cell receptor (beta chain) came from a study of vaccination effects on CD4 cells after COVID-19. Study overall: A couple of convalescent patients provided samples 16 days and one week prevaccination.

Only in-frame clones appear in the TCRdb table, and some are missing; sequencing was by immunoSEQ multiplex PCR. This sample carries tens of thousands of clones, more than 75% of them seen once, and the ten largest clones take 5% to 6.5%. ViraFEST expansion of antigen-specific CD4+ T cells with viral peptide pools preceded sequencing. CD4+ T cell isolation took place after approximately 11 days of culture. The person's infection with SARS-CoV-2, confirmed by PCR, took place between March and December 2020. The CDR3 spans 15 residues. Germline loops: CDR1 LNHDA, CDR2 SQIVND (reference sequence). On this clone itself: Antigen specificity is unknown. At one of its ends the junction is not consistent with the germline gene, which may arise from a read error.

The TCR was taken from a human donor who had a prior SARS-CoV-2 infection. The input for sequencing was CD4+ T cells from PBMCs cultured with HIV peptides, taken before COVID-19 vaccination. Stated subset: HIV-1 Nef peptide pool negative control/reference culture. This chain links TRBV19 with TRBJ1-4; 9 bases agree with TRBD1. CDR3 DNA: TGTGCCAGTAGTATGTGGAAGTCCGGGGACAGGGTTATGATTTTT. Translation: CASSMWKSGDRVMIF.